This TCR beta chain was sequenced in a study of blood T cells in healthy people across ages. Germline loops: CDR1 MGHRA, CDR2 YSYEKL. V was clipped by 0 bases and J by 1 base, with 14 bases between them. The CDR3 is made up of 17 amino acids. Primed by a sample-barcoded 5' primer and a J-beta primer mix, a second PCR proceeded for 7 to 11 cycles. TCRdb called the 5' RACE reads again in MiXCR, with one record for every CDR3 protein. In the table there are over 1,500,000 distinct CDR3 sequences, around half of which are singletons. V is TRBV4-1 and J is TRBJ2-3; D possibly uses TRBD1 or TRBD2 (7 bases each). The sample was blood. This TCR derives from a woman in her forties in good health. The CDR3 DNA sequence: TGCGCCAGCAGCCAAGATTTTGCAGGGGGGGGCACAGATACGCAGTATTTT. This encodes CASSQDFAGGGTDTQYF.